The 26 T cell receptor beta chains in this list originate from one sample, sequenced in a study of blood T cell repertoires in COVID-19. Clones were read by immunoSEQ multiplex PCR, and TCRdb kept only the in-frame ones, dropping some. The sample holds fewer than 350,000 clones, 80% to 90% seen once. Source material: PBMCs or T cells enriched from blood (not recorded which). The source is a woman aged 35 to 49 with acute COVID-19.

The chain links TRBV19 to TRBJ1-1, with D uncertain. This CDR3 comprises 14 residues. V was clipped by 4 bases and J by 4 bases, with 13 bases between them. The germline CDR1 and CDR2 sequences are LNHDA and SQIVND (reference sequence). CDR3 DNA sequence: TGTGCCAGTAGTACCCCGGGGTTTGTCACTGAAGCTTTCTTT. The encoded protein is CASSTPGFVTEAFF.

CDR3 in amino acids: CASSRSGGTGEKLFF. In nucleotides, the CDR3 is TGCGCCAGCTCGCGTTCAGGGGGCACGGGCGAAAAACTGTTTTTT. The chain couples TRBV5-1 to TRBJ1-4, with 8 nucleotides matching TRBD1. Germline V gene data show CDR1 as SGHRS and CDR2 as YFSETQ. The CDR3 is 15 amino acids. The V segment lost 7 bases and the J segment 8 bases; nucleotides outside the gene matches: 13.

The chain links TRBV19 to TRBJ1-2; TRBD1 might be the D (5 bases). The CDR3 has 13 residues. V lost 2 bases to trimming and J lost 4 bases, with 8 bases between them. Per germline, CDR1 LNHDA and CDR2 SQIVND (reference sequence). Here the CDR3 DNA reads TGTGCCAGTAGTATAATACAGGCCTATGGCTACACCTTC. It is translated as CASSIIQAYGYTF.

The rearrangement joins TRBV4-3 to TRBJ1-4; D not certain. Looked up from germline, CDR1 is LGHNA and CDR2 is YSLEER. Trimming stripped 3 bases from V and 6 bases from J, with 14 bases between. The CDR3 consists of 15 residues. The CDR3 is CASSQYSREDEKLFF. In nucleotides, the CDR3 is TGCGCCAGCAGCCAGTACTCGAGGGAGGATGAAAAACTGTTTTTT.

The chain employs TRBV11-3 and TRBJ1-1, with D possibly TRBD1 on 6 matching bases. CDR3 size: 17 residues. V lost 0 bases to trimming and J lost 4 bases, with 18 bases between them. From germline, CDR1 is SGHNT and CDR2 YENEEA. The CDR3 DNA reads TGTGCCAGCAGCTTAGATCACAGGGAAGAGTCGGTCACTGAAGCTTTCTTT. Its protein is CASSLDHREESVTEAFF. Full variable domain (outside the CDR3, taken from reference TRBV11-3 and TRBJ1-1): EAGVVQSPRYKIIEKKQPVAFWCNPISGHNTLYWYLQNLGQGPELLIRYENEEAVDDSQLPKDRFSAERLKGVDSTLKIQPAELGDSAVYLCASSLDHREESVTEAFFGQGTRLTVV.

The chain is built from TRBV7-7 and TRBJ2-2, with TRBD1 as a possible D gene (5 bases). CDR3 length: 16 amino acids. V gave up 1 base and J gave up 5 bases, with 14 bases separating them. Per germline, CDR1 SSHAT and CDR2 FNYEAQ (reference sequence). Written as DNA, the CDR3 is TGTGCCAGCAGCTTAGGAGCTGGGGCAATTACCGGGGAGCTGTTTTTT. This codes for CASSLGAGAITGELFF.

V usage is TRBV7-2 and J usage is TRBJ2-1, with 11 bases fitting TRBD2. CDR1 and CDR2 (germline): SGHTA, FQGNSA. V lost 3 bases, J lost 4 bases, and 5 bases stayed unmatched. The CDR3 is made up of 16 amino acids. The CDR3 DNA reads as TGTGCCAGCAGCTTGGCTAGCGGGAGGTTATACAATGAGCAGTTCTTC. Translating it yields CASSLASGRLYNEQFF.

The rearrangement links TRBV11-2 to TRBJ1-1; D not certain. Trimming cost V 3 bases and J 1 base, with 9 bases left between them. Germline V gene sequence: CDR1 SGHAT, CDR2 FQNNGV. The CDR3 extends over 14 amino acids. This chain's CDR3 is CASSFKKQNTEAFF. The CDR3 coding sequence is TGTGCCAGCAGCTTTAAAAAACAGAACACTGAAGCTTTCTTT.

This chain uses TRBV19 with TRBJ2-3, with 8 bases aligning to TRBD2. The CDR3 length is 16 residues. Germline values: CDR1 LNHDA, CDR2 SQIVND (reference sequence). V gave up 5 bases and J gave up 0 bases; unmatched junction bases: 7. CDR3 coding DNA: TGTGCCAGTAGTGTCCAGCGGGAGTACAGCACAGATACGCAGTATTTT. Protein product: CASSVQREYSTDTQYF.

The chain joins TRBV2 to TRBJ1-3; the D is unclear. CDR1 is SNHLY and CDR2 is FYNNEI in the germline V gene. The CDR3 extends over 14 amino acids. Trimming cost V 5 bases and J 8 bases, with 16 bases left between them. CDR3 amino acids: CASSRTFSGDTIYF. In nucleotides, the CDR3 is TGTGCCAGCAGTCGGACGTTCTCCGGGGACACCATATATTTT.

This clone occurred a few times. Relative to the germline gene, one junction end is altered; a read error may explain this. The rearrangement uses TRBV4-2 and TRBJ1-1; 9 bases are shared with TRBD1. The CDR3 is made up of 13 amino acids. CDR1 and CDR2 (germline): LGHNA, YNFKEQ. In DNA, the CDR3 is TGTGCCAGCAGCCAAGGTCTGGGACAGGGACATCTCTTT. Encoded protein: CASSQGLGQGHLF.

The chain has TRBV11-2 and TRBJ2-5; a possible D gene is TRBD1 (6 bases). V lost 0 bases, J lost 2 bases, and 10 bases lay in between. This CDR3 contains 15 residues. CDR1 and CDR2 from the germline V gene are SGHAT and FQNNGV. The CDR3 sequence is CASSLDPGQQETQYF. DNA for the CDR3: TGTGCCAGCAGCTTAGATCCCGGACAGCAAGAGACCCAGTACTTC.

The rearrangement joins TRBV7-8 to TRBJ2-7; 8 bases fit TRBD1. Germline V gives CDR1 SGHVS, CDR2 FQNEAQ. This CDR3 comprises 14 residues. V trimming: 1 base; J trimming: 2 bases; junction bases outside the gene matches: 1. DNA for the CDR3: TGTGCCAGCAGCTTAGGACAGGGGACCTACGAGCAGTACTTC. Residues: CASSLGQGTYEQYF.

The chain combines TRBV6-4 with TRBJ2-3; a possible D gene is TRBD1 (6 bases). The CDR3 runs 16 residues. The V end lost 2 bases, the J end lost 0 bases, and 12 bases lay between the germline ends. The germline V gene has CDR1 MRHNA and CDR2 SNTAGT. The CDR3 coding sequence is TGTGCCAGCAGTGACACCGCCACAGGGAGCACAGATACGCAGTATTTT. This sequence encodes CASSDTATGSTDTQYF.

This chain connects TRBV7-3 to TRBJ2-7; the match to TRBD1 covers 11 bases. Germline lookup yields CDR1 SGHTA and CDR2 FQGTGA. The V segment lost 5 bases and the J segment 4 bases; nucleotides outside the gene matches: 7. This CDR3 has 15 amino acids. The CDR3 spells CASSPGQGVGYEQYF. In DNA form, the CDR3 reads TGTGCCAGCAGCCCGGGACAGGGGGTGGGTTACGAGCAGTACTTC.

CDR3 region: CASTIGTGDYGYTF. CDR3 nucleotide sequence: TGTGCCAGCACAATTGGGACAGGGGACTATGGCTACACCTTC. The chain employs TRBV6-5 and TRBJ1-2, with 10 bases that match TRBD1. Trimming removed 7 bases from V and 3 bases from J; junction bases left unmatched: 5. The germline V gene encodes CDR1 MNHEY and CDR2 SVGAGI. CDR3 length: 14 amino acids.

In DNA, the CDR3 is TGTGCCAGCAGCATCACACCGGGACAGTCCTACAATGAGCAGTTCTTC. It encodes CASSITPGQSYNEQFF. The chain uses TRBV9 and TRBJ2-1, with 7 nucleotides matching TRBD1. CDR3 length equals 16 residues. The germline V gene has CDR1 SGDLS and CDR2 YYNGEE. The V segment lost 4 bases and the J segment 1 base; nucleotides outside the gene matches: 8.

This sequence joins TRBV19 and TRBJ1-1; no definite D call. This CDR3 has 13 amino acids. The V and J ends lost 7 bases and 0 bases respectively, with 9 bases between them. Per the germline V gene, CDR1 is LNHDA and CDR2 is SQIVND (reference sequence). The CDR3 bases are TGTGCCAGTAACTCCCATATGAACACTGAAGCTTTCTTT. It encodes CASNSHMNTEAFF.

The J gene is TRBJ2-3, the V gene TRBV7-2; D is possibly TRBD2 (7 bases). Germline loops: CDR1 SGHTA, CDR2 FQGNSA. The CDR3 runs 18 residues. The germline V and J ends were trimmed by 5 bases and 2 bases, with 23 bases remaining between them. This CDR3 reads CASSDSPWGGLNTDTQYF. DNA for the CDR3: TGTGCCAGCAGCGACTCTCCCTGGGGGGGCTTAAACACAGATACGCAGTATTTT.

The chain couples TRBV4-3 to TRBJ2-4; 8 bases fit TRBD1. The trim removed 0 bases at V and 2 bases at J, leaving 12 bases unmatched. This CDR3 has 19 amino acids. Germline V gives CDR1 LGHNA, CDR2 YSLEER. The chain's CDR3 is CASSQDRTGHAVTKNIQYF. CDR3 coding DNA: TGCGCCAGCAGCCAAGATAGGACAGGGCACGCGGTGACCAAAAACATTCAGTACTTC.

V is TRBV27 and J is TRBJ2-2; 8 bases agree with TRBD1. This CDR3 comprises 16 residues. CDR1 and CDR2 from the germline V gene are MNHEY and SMNVEV (reference sequence). V lost 4 bases to trimming and J lost 7 bases; unmatched junction nucleotides: 11. CDR3 in amino acids: CASSYLDRVALGELFF. The CDR3, as DNA: TGTGCCAGCAGTTACCTGGACAGGGTGGCACTCGGGGAGCTGTTTTTT.

The chain carries TRBV6-5 and TRBJ2-1, with TRBD2 identical over 7 bases. V was clipped by 7 bases and J by 6 bases; unmatched bases: 9. Germline lookup yields CDR1 MNHEY and CDR2 SVGAGI. The CDR3 runs 14 residues. The CDR3 DNA follows: TGTGCCAGCAAGGTCGGCGGGAGTATCAATGAGCAGTTCTTC. Amino acid sequence: CASKVGGSINEQFF.

The table lists this clone with a few counts. V is TRBV7-2 and J is TRBJ2-3, with D tentatively TRBD2 (6 bases). V lost 5 bases to trimming and J lost 0 bases, with 9 bases between them. Germline V lookup: CDR1 SGHTA, CDR2 FQGNSA. The CDR3 is made up of 14 amino acids. This chain's CDR3 is CASSPGGSTDTQYF. CDR3 DNA: TGTGCCAGCAGCCCCGGGGGAAGCACAGATACGCAGTATTTT.

J is TRBJ1-5 and V is TRBV19, with TRBD1 matching 7 bases. Germline V CDR1 and CDR2: LNHDA, SQIVND (reference sequence). The trim removed 4 bases at V and 6 bases at J, leaving 12 bases unmatched. The CDR3 runs 16 residues. CDR3 residues: CASSRRTGNGGQPQHF. CDR3 DNA sequence: TGTGCCAGTAGTAGAAGGACAGGCAATGGGGGTCAGCCCCAGCATTTT.

V gene TRBV9 combines with J gene TRBJ1-1; D perhaps matches TRBD1 (5 bases). The germline CDR1 and CDR2 sequences are SGDLS and YYNGEE. This CDR3 contains 16 residues. The V end was cut by 0 bases, the J end by 0 bases, with 12 bases between. Here the CDR3 reads CASSVVLGGVNTEAFF. The CDR3 DNA follows: TGTGCCAGCAGCGTAGTGTTGGGAGGGGTGAACACTGAAGCTTTCTTT. The variable domain in full, with the rest retrieved from reference TRBV9 and TRBJ1-1, is DSGVTQTPKHLITATGQRVTLRCSPRSGDLSVYWYQQSLDQGLQFLIQYYNGEERAKGNILERFSAQQFPDLHSELNLSSLELGDSALYFCASSVVLGGVNTEAFFGQGTRLTVV.

V usage is TRBV5-1 and J usage is TRBJ1-1, with D unclear. Trimming removed 5 bases at V and 0 bases at J, with 20 bases between. CDR1 is SGHRS and CDR2 is YFSETQ in the germline V gene. The CDR3 totals 17 residues. CDR3: CASRKSVSQALNTEAFF. DNA for the CDR3: TGCGCCAGCAGGAAGTCAGTAAGCCAGGCTTTGAACACTGAAGCTTTCTTT.